This TCR beta chain was found in a study of blood T cell repertoires in COVID-19. V shed 3 bases and J 0 bases; nucleotides not matched to a gene: 3. Germline V gene data show CDR1 as LNHNV and CDR2 as YYDKDF (reference sequence). The CDR3 has 16 amino acids. Using immunoSEQ multiplex PCR, the repertoire was profiled, and TCRdb retains in-frame clones only, with some absent. The table shows roughly 200,000 clones, with 85% to 90% occurring only once. What was sequenced was PBMCs or T cells enriched from blood (not recorded which). The sequence was obtained from a woman aged 25 to 39 with acute COVID-19. V usage is TRBV15 and J usage is TRBJ2-3; 10 bases fit TRBD2. CDR3 amino acids: CATSRKRGGSTDTQYF. In DNA, the CDR3 is TGTGCCACCAGCAGGAAGCGGGGGGGGAGCACAGATACGCAGTATTTT.